One and the same sample provided the 2 T cell receptor beta chains below, sequenced in a study of post-analysis software for immune sequencing data. Study findings and constraints: Five TRBV segments appeared more often in patients than in controls, and TRBV5-6, TRBV5-1 and TRBV20-1 were among these.

Unique molecular identifiers featured in each of the TCR beta cDNA libraries. TCRdb reprocessed the PCR reads via MiXCR and lists one record per CDR3 protein. The sample lists approximately 770,000 distinct CDR3 sequences; about 45% were seen once. No antigens are known for them. What was sequenced was blood. The receptors here all came from a girl aged 5 to 17 with multiple sclerosis.

CDR3 DNA sequence: TGTGCCAGCAGGACAGCTCCCTATGGCTACACCTTC. Protein sequence: CASRTAPYGYTF. This sequence joins TRBV6-5 and TRBJ1-2; D might be TRBD1 (5 bases). The CDR3 loop spans 12 amino acids. Germline CDR1 reads MNHEY; CDR2 reads SVGAGI. V shed 6 bases and J shed 4 bases, with 9 bases lying between them.

The CDR3 sequence is CASQSRQLAGMNEQFF. CDR3 nucleotide sequence: TGTGCCAGTCAAAGTCGTCAACTAGCGGGGATGAATGAGCAGTTCTTC. V and J are TRBV6-5 and TRBJ2-1, with 10 bases identical to TRBD2. Germline V gene lookup returns CDR1 MNHEY and CDR2 SVGAGI. The CDR3 covers 16 residues. Trimming took 9 bases from V and 7 from J; bases not matched to a gene: 15.